This TCR beta chain emerged from a study of T-cell reconstitution after alpha-beta-depleted transplantation in children. This sample's TCRbeta library carried unique molecular identifier barcodes. Via MiXCR, TCRdb re-called the PCR reads, giving one row per CDR3 protein. The sample has a few hundred thousand distinct CDR3 sequences; around 19% are singletons. Trimming cost V 4 bases and J 8 bases; bases outside gene matches: 9. The length of the CDR3 is 15 residues. From germline, CDR1 is SGHRS and CDR2 YFSETQ. The clonotype originates from a human donor who donated a stem cell graft to a child with acute lymphoblastic leukemia. This chain joins TRBV5-1 and TRBJ2-1, with TRBD2 matching over 10 bases. The sequenced sample was PBMCs from the stem cell graft donor, obtained from the stem cell graft. The CDR3 here is CASSPGLAPGHEQFF. CDR3 DNA sequence: TGCGCCAGCAGCCCGGGACTAGCGCCCGGGCATGAGCAGTTCTTC.